The 9 T cell receptor beta chains below come from one sample, sequenced in a study of cytomegalovirus exposure and HLA in healthy donors. Primers: 60 Vbeta forward and 13 Jbeta reverse. Data came from immunoSEQ multiplex PCR; TCRdb stores just in-frame clones and leaves some out. The listing contains roughly 57,000 clones. Sequencing was performed on PBMCs. These receptors were obtained from a woman in her thirties in good health and CMV-seropositive.

The chain employs TRBV4-2 and TRBJ2-7; unclear D gene. Trimming stripped 0 bases from V and 7 bases from J, with 4 bases between. This CDR3 spans 11 amino acids. Germline CDR1 and CDR2: LGHNA and YNFKEQ. The CDR3 loop reads CASSQDLEQYF. In DNA, the CDR3 is TGTGCCAGCAGCCAAGATCTAGAGCAGTACTTC.

J is TRBJ2-7 and V is TRBV18; TRBD1 matches at 8 bases. From germline, CDR1 is KGHSH and CDR2 LQKENI. V trimming: 6 bases; J trimming: 4 bases; junction bases outside the gene matches: 11. The CDR3 has 15 amino acids. CDR3: CASSRDRGLTYEQYF. CDR3 sequence (DNA): TGTGCCAGCTCCCGAGACAGGGGATTAACATACGAGCAGTACTTC.

This chain links TRBV12-1 with TRBJ1-6. TRBV12-1 is annotated as a pseudogene. The length of the CDR3 is 13 residues. The CDR3 loop is CAGSGGDNSPLHF. CDR3 DNA sequence: TGTGCCGGTTCGGGAGGGGATAATTCACCCCTCCACTTT.

The rearrangement joins TRBV9 to TRBJ1-2, with 10 bases aligning to TRBD1. Germline V lookup: CDR1 SGDLS, CDR2 YYNGEE. The V segment lost 0 bases and the J segment 8 bases; nucleotides outside the gene matches: 4. The CDR3 sequence is 14 residues long. CDR3: CASSVAGQGNGYTF. The CDR3 region has the DNA TGTGCCAGCAGCGTAGCGGGACAGGGGAACGGCTACACCTTC.

The chain employs TRBV5-1 and TRBJ1-6; weak D call: TRBD1 (5 bases). The CDR3 consists of 16 residues. Germline-derived CDR1 and CDR2 are SGHRS and YFSETQ. V lost 4 bases to trimming and J lost 7 bases, with 18 bases between them. Here the CDR3 reads CASSSEGVDRNSPLHF. Written as DNA, the CDR3 is TGCGCCAGCAGCAGTGAAGGGGTAGATCGAAATTCACCCCTCCACTTT.

This rearrangement joins TRBV29-1 to TRBJ2-2, with a tentative D call TRBD1 (5 bases). Germline V lookup: CDR1 SQVTM, CDR2 ANQGSEA. V was clipped by 2 bases and J by 7 bases, with 11 bases between them. The CDR3 covers 13 residues. The CDR3 here is CSVESRDDGELFF. The CDR3 DNA reads TGCAGCGTTGAATCCAGGGATGACGGGGAGCTGTTTTTT.

The CDR3 DNA is TGTGCCAGCAGCGTAGAGGGGGGGCCTAGCGGGGGGAACACCGGGGAGCTGTTTTTT. It translates to CASSVEGGPSGGNTGELFF. J is TRBJ2-2 and V is TRBV9; 10 nucleotides align to TRBD2. V was clipped by 0 bases and J by 1 base; unmatched bases: 9. The length of the CDR3 is 19 residues. The V gene's germline CDR1 is SGDLS and CDR2 YYNGEE.

V gene TRBV9 combines with J gene TRBJ2-3, with D uncertain. This CDR3 region has 14 residues. V lost 1 base to trimming and J lost 0 bases, with 6 bases between them. Germline V CDR1 and CDR2: SGDLS, YYNGEE. The CDR3 nucleotides read TGTGCCAGCAGCGTATCTGGCAGCACAGATACGCAGTATTTT. Protein: CASSVSGSTDTQYF.

The gene calls are TRBV29-1 and TRBJ2-1; TRBD2 matches 7 bases. The ends lost 7 bases at V and 8 bases at J; junction bases unmatched: 8. The CDR3 length is 12 residues. Germline CDR1 SQVTM, CDR2 ANQGSEA. CDR3: CSGAGVTDEQFF. CDR3 sequence (DNA): TGCAGCGGGGCGGGAGTTACGGATGAGCAGTTCTTC.